Presented here are 5 T cell receptor beta chains from one specimen sequenced in a study of metastatic and nonmetastatic thyroid tumors. Treatment of any kind had been given to no patient before thyroid surgery. TCRdb ran MiXCR on the PCR reads. The sample has approximately 38,000 clones, roughly a third seen once. Material for sequencing was tumor tissue. These receptors all come from a female donor with papillary thyroid cancer or a benign thyroid nodule (not recorded which). Some clones in this sample may be carry-over from other donors' samples.

This clone was counted a few times. The chain links TRBV20-1 to TRBJ2-7, with TRBD2 identical over 8 bases. This CDR3 is 17 amino acids long. Germline-derived CDR1 and CDR2 are DFQATT and SNEGSKA (reference sequence). With V trimmed by 0 bases and J by 5 bases, 15 bases remained unmatched. CDR3 nucleotide sequence: TGCAGTGCTAGAGATCTAAGTTCGGGGACTAGTTCACACGAGCAGTACTTC. Residues: CSARDLSSGTSSHEQYF.

In the case of this clone: In the same sample, other DNA sequences code for this CDR3. The rearrangement uses TRBV6-1 and TRBJ1-6; D might be TRBD1 (5 bases). From germline, CDR1 is MNHNS and CDR2 SASEGT. The length of the CDR3 is 14 residues. V was pared by 6 bases and J by 2 bases, with 8 bases between. CDR3 coding DNA: TGTGCCAGCAGCGCGGGGCCCTATAATTCACCCCTCCACTTT. Translation gives CASSAGPYNSPLHF.

V gene TRBV6-1 combines with J gene TRBJ2-7; D may be TRBD1 (7 bases). Trimming stripped 1 base from V and 3 bases from J, with 13 bases between. The V gene's germline CDR1 is MNHNS and CDR2 SASEGT. The CDR3 has 15 residues. The CDR3 protein is CASSEGSGGNYEQYF. The CDR3 region has the DNA TGTGCCAGCAGTGAAGGGTCAGGGGGGAACTACGAGCAGTACTTC.

The rearrangement uses TRBV27 and TRBJ1-6, with 8 bases identical to TRBD1. The CDR3 length is 14 residues. The J segment lost 6 bases and the V segment lost 5 bases, leaving 3 bases of the junction unmatched. The germline gives CDR1 MNHEY, CDR2 SMNVEV (reference sequence). CDR3 residues: CASSAGGPNSPLHF. Written as DNA, the CDR3 is TGTGCCAGCAGTGCAGGGGGCCCTAATTCACCCCTCCACTTT.

The chain joins TRBV28 to TRBJ2-7; 8 bases are shared with TRBD2. The CDR3 totals 14 residues. After removal of 8 bases from V and 5 bases from J, the junction contained 11 bases not matched to a gene. CDR1 is MDHEN, CDR2 SYDVKM, per germline. CDR3 region: CASSTSGGWDEQYF. For the CDR3, the DNA is TGTGCCAGCTCGACGAGCGGGGGTTGGGACGAGCAGTACTTC.